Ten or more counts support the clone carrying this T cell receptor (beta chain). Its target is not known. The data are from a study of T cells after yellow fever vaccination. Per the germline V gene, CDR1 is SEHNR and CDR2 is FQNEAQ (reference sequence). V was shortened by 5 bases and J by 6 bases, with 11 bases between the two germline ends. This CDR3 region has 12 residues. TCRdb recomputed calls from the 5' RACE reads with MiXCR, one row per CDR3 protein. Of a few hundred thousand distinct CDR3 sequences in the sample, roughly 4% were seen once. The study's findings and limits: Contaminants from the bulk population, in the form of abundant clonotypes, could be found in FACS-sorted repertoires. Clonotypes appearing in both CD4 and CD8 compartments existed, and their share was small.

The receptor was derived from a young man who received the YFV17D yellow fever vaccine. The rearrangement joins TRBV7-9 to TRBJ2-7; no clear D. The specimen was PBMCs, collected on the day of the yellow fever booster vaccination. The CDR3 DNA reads TGTGCCAGCAGCCAACCCGTGGGCGAGCAGTACTTC. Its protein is CASSQPVGEQYF.